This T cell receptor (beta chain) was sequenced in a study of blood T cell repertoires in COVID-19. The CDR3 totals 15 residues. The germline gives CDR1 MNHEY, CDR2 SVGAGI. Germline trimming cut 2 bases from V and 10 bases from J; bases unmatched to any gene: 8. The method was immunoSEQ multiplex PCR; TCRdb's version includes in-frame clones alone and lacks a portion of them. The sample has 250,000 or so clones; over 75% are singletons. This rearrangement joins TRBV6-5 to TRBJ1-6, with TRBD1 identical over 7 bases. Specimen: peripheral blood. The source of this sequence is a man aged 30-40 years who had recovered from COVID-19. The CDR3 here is CASSYRTGEDSPLHF. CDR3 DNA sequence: TGTGCCAGCAGTTACCGAACAGGGGAGGACTCACCCCTCCACTTT.